This T cell receptor beta chain is from a study of blood T cell repertoires in COVID-19. For the study at large: Acute-phase and convalescent COVID-19 samples originated in the United States, Italy and Spain. T cells, B-cell-depleted T cells, or PBMCs provided the cDNA or gDNA that served as material.

In Seattle, patients joined the study during active infection and were tracked longitudinally. The V end lost 7 bases, the J end lost 1 base, and 14 bases lay between the germline ends. CDR3 length: 15 amino acids. The V gene's germline CDR1 is MNHEY and CDR2 SVGAGI. Original handling: Researchers report that nucleated cell counts were estimated from reference gene primer amplification. Libraries were prepared by immunoSEQ multiplex PCR; TCRdb keeps only in-frame clonotypes and omits some of them. V and J calls plus clone size are reproduced from that table; the DNA served to infer D and trimming. This table has approximately 110,000 clones, 80% to 95% appearing once.

The chain employs TRBV6-5 and TRBJ2-1, with D possibly being TRBD1 (6 bases). Input material: peripheral blood. This TCR derives from a man in his forties or fifties with COVID-19, enrolled during active disease. CDR3 protein: CASTDTGSSYNEQFF. CDR3 sequence (DNA): TGTGCCAGCACAGACACAGGGAGTTCCTACAATGAGCAGTTCTTC.